These 18 T cell receptor beta chains originate from one sample sequenced in a study of cytomegalovirus exposure and HLA in healthy donors. Data came from immunoSEQ multiplex PCR; TCRdb stores just in-frame clones and leaves some out. Among about 330,000 clones listed, around 86% were seen once. Sample: PBMCs. The receptors derive from a woman younger than 30 in good health and CMV-seronegative.

The genes are TRBV30 and TRBJ1-2; D might be TRBD1 (6 bases). This CDR3 spans 14 amino acids. V was trimmed by 0 bases and J by 4 bases, leaving 12 bases between them. The V gene's germline CDR1 is GTSNPN and CDR2 SVGIG (reference sequence). CDR3 DNA: TGTGCCTGGAGTGTAGCAGGGGCTATCTATGGCTACACCTTC. Translating it yields CAWSVAGAIYGYTF.

This chain joins TRBV27 and TRBJ2-1, with D tentatively TRBD1 (6 bases). Per the germline V gene, CDR1 is MNHEY and CDR2 is SMNVEV (reference sequence). This CDR3 comprises 15 residues. V was cut by 5 bases and J by 3 bases, with 14 bases left in between. Here the CDR3 reads CASSKTRTVYNEQFF. The DNA of the CDR3 is TGTGCCAGCAGTAAGACCCGGACAGTCTACAATGAGCAGTTCTTC.

The chain is built from TRBV7-2 and TRBJ1-2, with unresolved D. V shed 1 base and J shed 9 bases, with 12 bases lying between them. CDR1 SGHTA and CDR2 FQGNSA come from the germline V gene. The CDR3 length is 13 residues. The CDR3 coding sequence is TGTGCCAGCAGCTTAGGTGGGGAGGTGAGCTACACCTTC. This gives the protein CASSLGGEVSYTF.

V usage is TRBV5-4 and J usage is TRBJ2-7; the D is unclear. This CDR3 spans 12 amino acids. Trimming took 3 bases from V and 2 from J, leaving 6 bases between them. Germline CDR1 and CDR2: SGHNT and YYREEE (reference sequence). The CDR3 DNA sequence: TGTGCCAGCAGCTCAATCACCTACGAGCAGTACTTC. This codes for CASSSITYEQYF.

This chain joins TRBV30 and TRBJ1-1; D ambiguous. The CDR3 is made up of 13 amino acids. V was trimmed by 4 bases and J by 2 bases, leaving 11 bases between them. Germline V lookup: CDR1 GTSNPN, CDR2 SVGIG (reference sequence). CDR3 in DNA: TGTGCCTGGACAGGTGAAGAAAACACTGAAGCTTTCTTT. Its protein is CAWTGEENTEAFF.

V and J are TRBV4-1 and TRBJ2-7, with TRBD1 as a possible D gene (5 bases). Trimming removed 1 base at V and 0 bases at J, with 10 bases between. There are 15 residues in the CDR3. Germline-derived CDR1 and CDR2 are MGHRA and YSYEKL. CDR3 sequence reads: CASSQAQVNSYEQYF. In DNA, the CDR3 is TGCGCCAGCAGCCAAGCACAGGTGAACTCCTACGAGCAGTACTTC.

The chain employs TRBV5-6 and TRBJ2-7; possible D gene TRBD1, 6 bases. V was shortened by 4 bases and J by 7 bases, with 15 bases between the two germline ends. Germline assignment: CDR1 SGHDT and CDR2 YYEEEE. The CDR3 has 13 amino acids. The CDR3 DNA reads as TGTGCCAGCAGCGCTGTGGGGGCGCCGGAGCAGTACTTC. It translates to CASSAVGAPEQYF.

The rearrangement uses TRBV4-3 and TRBJ1-2; 12 nucleotides match TRBD1. CDR1 LGHNA and CDR2 YSLEER come from the germline V gene. V lost 4 bases, J lost 5 bases, and 5 bases stayed unmatched. The CDR3 is made up of 15 amino acids. The CDR3 DNA follows: TGCGCCAGCAGCCCAGGGACAGGGGGCGGGTATGGCTACACCTTC. It is translated as CASSPGTGGGYGYTF.

The V call is TRBV7-9, the J call TRBJ2-3; possibly TRBD1 for D (5 bases). Germline CDR1 reads SEHNR; CDR2 reads FQNEAQ (reference sequence). The CDR3 is 17 residues long. V was shortened by 1 base and J by 4 bases, with 18 bases between the two germline ends. The CDR3 DNA follows: TGTGCCAGCAGCTTAGGTTGGGCAGGGTGGCCTTCAGATACGCAGTATTTT. Translating it yields CASSLGWAGWPSDTQYF.

CDR3 sequence: CASSGRGRGLAGAGDTQYF. The CDR3 nucleotides are TGTGCCAGCAGTGGCAGGGGGCGCGGACTAGCGGGAGCGGGAGATACGCAGTATTTT. The rearrangement links TRBV6-1 to TRBJ2-3, with TRBD2 matching over 13 bases. The CDR3 spans 19 residues. Germline CDR1 and CDR2: MNHNS and SASEGT. V lost 4 bases and J lost 5; bases outside the gene matches: 15.

This clone was detected only a few times. The genes are TRBV7-7 and TRBJ1-3; D not resolved. V dropped 2 bases and J dropped 0 bases, with 8 bases sitting between them. CDR1 and CDR2 from the germline V gene are SSHAT and FNYEAQ (reference sequence). This CDR3 comprises 15 residues. The DNA of the CDR3 is TGTGCCAGCAGCTTAAACCCCAGCTCTGGAAACACCATATATTTT. Its translation is CASSLNPSSGNTIYF.

The chain joins TRBV5-6 to TRBJ2-7; possibly TRBD2 for D (7 bases). This CDR3 has 17 residues. CDR1 is SGHDT, CDR2 YYEEEE, per germline. Trimming took 1 base from V and 1 from J, leaving 18 bases between them. The DNA of the CDR3 is TGTGCCAGCAGCTTGCACGGATCGAGGGGGGGATCCTACGAGCAGTACTTC. This codes for CASSLHGSRGGSYEQYF.

The CDR3 is CASSVVVGGMNEQFF. The CDR3 DNA reads as TGTGCCAGCAGCGTAGTAGTGGGAGGAATGAATGAGCAGTTCTTC. This chain joins TRBV9 and TRBJ2-1, with D perhaps matching TRBD2 (6 bases). Germline V gene data show CDR1 as SGDLS and CDR2 as YYNGEE. This CDR3 region has 15 residues. The V gene lost 0 bases and the J gene lost 7 bases, with 14 bases spanning the gap.

The chain employs TRBV2 and TRBJ1-4; 7 nucleotides match TRBD1. The CDR3 totals 15 residues. The trim removed 5 bases at V and 5 bases at J, leaving 8 bases unmatched. Germline assignment: CDR1 SNHLY and CDR2 FYNNEI. The CDR3 coding sequence is TGTGCCAGCAGTTCCGAGGGGGCTCTAAATGAAAAACTGTTTTTT. Translation: CASSSEGALNEKLFF. Full variable domain (outside the CDR3, taken from reference TRBV2 and TRBJ1-4): EPEVTQTPSHQVTQMGQEVILRCVPISNHLYFYWYRQILGQKVEFLVSFYNNEISEKSEIFDDQFSVERPDGSNFTLKIRSTKLEDSAMYFCASSSEGALNEKLFFGSGTQLSVL.

The chain couples TRBV25-1 to TRBJ1-1; no reliable D call. In germline, CDR1 is MGHDK, CDR2 SYGVNS. The germline V and J ends were trimmed by 2 bases and 0 bases, with 10 bases remaining between them. The CDR3 runs to 15 residues. CDR3 coding DNA: TGTGCCAGCAGTGAAGGCGGGGTGATGAACACTGAAGCTTTCTTT. Its translation is CASSEGGVMNTEAFF.

DNA of the CDR3: TGTGCCAGCAGCTTAGCACAGGGCGGTTACAATGAGCAGTTCTTC. Translation: CASSLAQGGYNEQFF. V usage is TRBV7-2 and J usage is TRBJ2-1; tentatively, D is TRBD1 (6 bases). This CDR3 has 15 amino acids. CDR1 and CDR2 from the germline V gene are SGHTA and FQGNSA. V lost 0 bases, J lost 4 bases, and 10 bases lay in between.

In nucleotides, the CDR3 is TGTGCCATCAGCCCCGGGACTAGCAATGAGCAGTACTTC. Residues: CAISPGTSNEQYF. V usage is TRBV10-3 and J usage is TRBJ2-7; TRBD2 agrees at 9 bases. Unmatched junction bases numbered 7, after V lost 6 bases and J lost 7 bases. This CDR3 contains 13 residues. Germline V lookup: CDR1 ENHRY, CDR2 SYGVKD.

The rearrangement uses TRBV28 and TRBJ2-3, with a weak D call TRBD1 (5 bases). This CDR3 region has 12 residues. V dropped 7 bases and J dropped 5 bases, with 10 bases sitting between them. Germline V gene lookup returns CDR1 MDHEN and CDR2 SYDVKM. The CDR3 loop is CASTEQEDTQYF. The CDR3 DNA reads as TGTGCCAGCACCGAACAGGAAGATACGCAGTATTTT.